This entry concerns a single TCR beta chain. The antigen is unknown. This specimen comes from a study of T cell repertoires in cytomegalovirus infection. Study at large: Both CMV infection and a matching HLA type were indicated by public TCR beta signatures.

General study results and limits: Cumulative frequency of public TCR beta families picked out carriers of CMV plus the relevant HLA. HLA-C-restricted CMV clonotypes gave the most frequent clonotype in two of eight donors.

TCRdb re-analysed the reads in MiXCR, keeping a single row per CDR3 protein. The sample has some 600,000 distinct CDR3 sequences; 20% to 25% are singletons. The sequence came from a human donor in good health (CMV status not recorded). Some clones in this sample may be carry-over from other donors' samples. Sequencing input: CD8+ T cells from PBMCs.

Here the CDR3 reads CSARVGGMNTEAFF. The CDR3 nucleotides are TGCAGTGCTAGAGTGGGGGGGATGAACACTGAAGCTTTCTTT. The V call is TRBV20-1, the J call TRBJ1-1, with a weak D call TRBD1 (5 bases). Germline CDR1 reads DFQATT; CDR2 reads SNEGSKA (reference sequence). The V end was cut by 1 base, the J end by 0 bases, with 9 bases between. The CDR3 is 14 residues long.